This T cell receptor (beta chain) was documented in a study of T cell responses to AZD1222 COVID-19 vaccine (dated by TCRdb to the early 2020s). At the level of the whole study: TCR sequencing was performed for roughly 250 trial participants, of whom about 200 were given two doses of AZD1222 and around 26 were given two doses of MenACWY control vaccine. Trial participants were enrolled by age into 18-55, 56-69 and 70-plus year subgroups, with about 150, 28 and 57 TCR-sequenced participants respectively. Study-level results and caveats: Conclusions about previously exposed vaccinees were limited because only six AZD1222 recipients were SARS-CoV-2 seropositive at baseline. After two AZD1222 doses, both the breadth and the depth of spike-specific TCRs were significantly higher than at day 0 and than in MenACWY recipients. Vaccine-associated CD4 TCRs spanned the whole spike protein, with dominant responses in regions 160-218 and 743-854. Reportedly, almost half of the unique spike-specific TCRs recognized epitopes lying outside the regions that are mutated in the B.1.351 and B.1.1.7 variants. Participants were mostly white British and included more females than males, and it was suggested by the authors that clonal diversity may have been underestimated. Because no day 14 peak-response samples were available, the repertoires could be characterized only after the peak T cell response. In the small 56-69-year group, the increase in depth fell short of significance, most likely because of low power.

V is reduced by 3 bases and J by 0 bases, leaving a spacing of 3 bases between them. From the cysteine up to the phenylalanine, the CDR3 has a length of 13 residues. Just CDR3 DNA is preserved here, 39 bases in frame from base 1. Note on this clone: Its antigen specificity is not known. No base quality information exists; no much larger clone differs at one position.

Interpreted using the paper, the time point label stands for: baseline before first vaccination. The treatment or condition label, as the study defines it: meningococcal conjugate vaccine given as trial control. Vaccinee samples were obtained from the UK trials COV001 and COV002, which included a single-blind randomized controlled phase 2/3 trial of AZD1222 (ChAdOx1 nCoV-19) in healthy adults. For TCRbeta chain sequencing, PBMC samples from trial participants were taken at day 0 and at day 28 after the second dose. The CDR3 regions of human TCRbeta chains were analyzed by immunosequencing. Under the source paper's analysis protocol: Repertoire TCRs were matched against a reference library of SARS-CoV-2-specific TCRs generated with the MIRA antigen-specificity platform. Breadth meant the fraction of unique TCRs that were SARS-CoV-2-associated, whereas depth meant the fraction of total T cells that were SARS-CoV-2-associated. Using the MIRA data, each spike-specific TCR was mapped to the spike region that the TCR reacts to and placed in a CD4 or CD8 class. Log10-transformed breadth and depth values were compared by one-way ANOVA with Sidak's multiple comparisons tests. Held by TCRdb, this immuneACCESS table contains in-frame sequences only and omits some clones. Under half of the omission traces to an unresolved V gene where checked; the cause of the rest is unknown. The V and J calls and clone size are taken from that table; D and trimming were inferred from the DNA. The sample table records 130,000 to 150,000 clones; approximately 85% of these occur just once. The ten most abundant clones make up less than 5% of the sample.

The rearrangement joined TRBV12-3 or TRBV12-4 to TRBJ1-3; the D gene cannot be resolved reliably. The receptor comes from an adult in good health. The sequences come from peripheral blood, collected on day 0 of MenACWY control vaccination. The CDR3 corresponds to CASSFLSGNTIYF. The bases are TGTGCCAGCAGTTTCCTCTCTGGAAACACCATATATTTT.